This T cell receptor beta chain was sequenced during a study of sequential checkpoint blockade in melanoma. On the study more broadly: Randomization was 1:1 between first-line nivolumab→ipilimumab and ipilimumab→nivolumab. TCRbeta immunosequencing was performed on DNA from approximately 93 pretreatment melanoma tumor samples. After nivolumab or ipilimumab alone, 20 to 25 patients had week-13 rebiopsies.

CDR3 length equals 15 residues. V gave up 0 bases and J gave up 7 bases; unmatched junction bases: 10. Germline V lookup: CDR1 SQVTM, CDR2 ANQGSEA. The data were produced by immunoSEQ multiplex PCR, yet TCRdb's version contains in-frame clones alone and is incomplete. The sample gives 2,000 to 3,000 clones, about 20% of which show up once; 15% to 25% is in the top ten. Treatment given: randomized to nivolumab then ipilimumab (arm A) or the reverse (arm B). Here the sequenced sample was tumor tissue (inferred from file names), taken from a patient given nivolumab and ipilimumab in sequence. This chain joins TRBV29-1 and TRBJ2-7; 9 nucleotides line up with TRBD1. The source is a human donor with melanoma. The CDR3 loop is CSVEDIGTGRSEQYF. The CDR3 bases are TGCAGCGTTGAAGATATTGGGACAGGGAGGAGTGAGCAGTACTTC.